One sample yielded the 16 T cell receptor beta chains listed below, sequenced in a study of breast tumors, draining lymph nodes, adjacent tissues. MiXCR was run by TCRdb on the multiplex PCR reads, yielding one entry per CDR3 protein. The sample records roughly 32,000 distinct CDR3 sequences, roughly 36% being singletons. The sample was breast tumor tissue. Receptors originate from a female donor with breast cancer. Some clones in this sample may be carry-over from other donors' samples.

This clonotype was seen at least ten times. The chain is built from TRBV24-1 and TRBJ2-3; no reliable D call. CDR1 and CDR2 from the germline V gene are KGHDR and SFDVKD. The CDR3 sequence is 13 residues long. Trimming cost V 6 bases and J 2 bases, with 8 bases left between them. The DNA of the CDR3 is TGTGCCACCAGTTCAGTAACCACAGATACGCAGTATTTT. Translation: CATSSVTTDTQYF.

This clonotype appeared once. The chain uses TRBV7-9 and TRBJ1-3; D is undetermined. This CDR3 region has 16 residues. CDR1 and CDR2 from the germline V gene are SEHNR and FQNEAQ (reference sequence). Trimming took off 6 bases at V and 8 bases at J, with 23 bases between the two ends. CDR3 amino acids: CASSPLTDVSGDTIYF. CDR3 bases: TGTGCCAGCAGTCCATTAACGGACGTCTCTGGGGACACCATATATTTT.

This clonotype was observed at least ten times. V and J are TRBV20-1 and TRBJ2-1, with 8 nucleotides matching TRBD1. Germline values: CDR1 DFQATT, CDR2 SNEGSKA (reference sequence). J gave up 8 bases and V 6 bases, and 6 bases lay outside the gene matches. CDR3 length equals 12 residues. CDR3 amino acids: CSALTGAHEQFF. The CDR3 nucleotides read TGCAGTGCCTTGACAGGGGCTCATGAGCAGTTCTTC.

J is TRBJ1-4 and V is TRBV27, with a weak D call TRBD1 (5 bases). From germline, CDR1 is MNHEY and CDR2 SMNVEV (reference sequence). V shed 5 bases and J shed 8 bases, with 18 bases lying between them. The CDR3 sequence is 15 residues long. CDR3 DNA sequence: TGTGCCAGCAGTCCCCTCGTGGGGGGAAGGGAAAAACTGTTTTTT. It codes for CASSPLVGGREKLFF.

This clonotype was recorded many times. The V call is TRBV29-1, the J call TRBJ1-4, with 9 nucleotides matching TRBD1. Germline CDR1 is SQVTM and CDR2 is ANQGSEA. Trimming cost V 7 bases and J 4 bases; bases outside gene matches: 4. The CDR3 consists of 13 residues. CDR3 sequence: CSAGTGFNEKLFF. The DNA for the CDR3 is TGCAGCGCTGGGACAGGGTTTAATGAAAAACTGTTTTTT.

This clonotype was seen repeatedly, ten times or more. This chain joins TRBV4-2 and TRBJ1-4, with D possibly TRBD1 on 5 matching bases. In germline, CDR1 is LGHNA, CDR2 YNFKEQ. V was pared by 0 bases and J by 3 bases, with 11 bases between. The CDR3 spans 16 residues. Written as DNA, the CDR3 is TGTGCCAGCAGCCAAGACGGGGCAGGGTCTAATGAAAAACTGTTTTTT. The encoded protein is CASSQDGAGSNEKLFF.

This clonotype has ten or more counts. The chain carries TRBV7-9 and TRBJ2-5, with D possibly TRBD2 on 6 matching bases. CDR1 and CDR2 (germline): SEHNR, FQNEAQ (reference sequence). Trimming pared 0 bases from V and 5 bases from J, leaving 10 bases between. The CDR3 length is 14 residues. For the CDR3, the DNA is TGTGCCAGCAGCTTAGCCCGGGAGCGGGAGACCCAGTACTTC. It is translated as CASSLARERETQYF.

In this sample, this clonotype turned up a few times. The chain uses TRBV2 and TRBJ2-7; D is perhaps TRBD2 (5 bases). Germline lookup yields CDR1 SNHLY and CDR2 FYNNEI. Deletions cut 3 bases from V and 0 bases from J, with 6 bases between. The CDR3 consists of 13 residues. The CDR3 loop is CASSEGSSYEQYF. The CDR3 DNA reads TGTGCCAGCAGTGAGGGGAGCTCCTACGAGCAGTACTTC.

Turning to this clonotype: At one boundary the junction diverges from the germline segment, which might be a read error. The gene calls are TRBV4-1 and TRBJ2-2, with D possibly being TRBD1 or TRBD2 (5 bases each). Germline loops: CDR1 MGHRA, CDR2 YSYEKL. This CDR3 is 15 amino acids long. CDR3 in amino acids: CASGTNRLGAGELSF. CDR3 nucleotides: TGCGCCAGCGGCACTAACAGGCTAGGGGCCGGGGAGCTGTCTTTT.

This clonotype was counted at least ten times. The chain recombines TRBV7-2 with TRBJ2-7, with D maybe TRBD1 (6 bases). Trimming took off 1 base at V and 6 bases at J, with 13 bases between the two ends. Germline V gene lookup returns CDR1 SGHTA and CDR2 FQGNSA. The CDR3 is 14 amino acids. The CDR3 DNA is TGTGCCAGCAGCTTAGGCGAGGGGGTAGGCGAGCAGTACTTC. Translated: CASSLGEGVGEQYF.

This clonotype appeared many times. The rearrangement links TRBV29-1 to TRBJ2-5, with 7 bases matching TRBD1. CDR3 size: 12 residues. Germline loops: CDR1 SQVTM, CDR2 ANQGSEA. The V gene end was trimmed by 7 bases and the J gene end by 2 bases; junction bases not matched to a gene: 4. In DNA, the CDR3 is TGCAGCGCGGGACAGACGCAAGAGACCCAGTACTTC. As protein: CSAGQTQETQYF.

With respect to this clonotype: A read error may explain this, as a much larger clone is one base away. V usage is TRBV9 and J usage is TRBJ1-2, with D tentatively TRBD1 (6 bases). The CDR3 is made up of 14 amino acids. CDR1 is SGDLS, CDR2 YYNGEE, per germline. The CDR3 sequence: CASSVGTANYGYAF. CDR3 sequence (DNA): TGTGCCAGCAGCGTAGGGACAGCTAACTATGGCTACGCCTTC.

As DNA, the CDR3 is TGTGCCAGCAGCACATTTCCCTATGGCTACACCTTC. Translated: CASSTFPYGYTF. The chain is built from TRBV28 and TRBJ1-2, with D unclear. The length of the CDR3 is 12 residues. CDR1 and CDR2 (germline): MDHEN, SYDVKM. Deletions cut 6 bases from V and 4 bases from J, with 9 bases between.

This clonotype came up many times. The chain recombines TRBV4-3 with TRBJ2-5; perhaps TRBD2 as D (6 bases). Germline loops: CDR1 LGHNA, CDR2 YSLEER. This CDR3 has 14 amino acids. V was trimmed by 4 bases and J by 0 bases, leaving 9 bases between them. The CDR3 sequence: CASSRGTHQETQYF. The CDR3 nucleotides read TGCGCCAGCAGCCGCGGGACCCACCAAGAGACCCAGTACTTC.

There are many counts of this clonotype. The chain is built from TRBV7-9 and TRBJ2-5; maybe TRBD1 (6 bases). V was pared by 5 bases and J by 2 bases, with 9 bases between. The V gene's germline CDR1 is SEHNR and CDR2 FQNEAQ (reference sequence). The CDR3 runs 13 residues. The CDR3 coding sequence is TGTGCCAGCAGCCCGGACAGTCAAGAGACCCAGTACTTC. This encodes CASSPDSQETQYF.

The rearrangement joins TRBV12-3 or TRBV12-4 to TRBJ2-3; D perhaps matches TRBD2 (5 bases). Deletions cut 7 bases from V and 0 bases from J, with 8 bases between. This CDR3 comprises 13 residues. CDR3 sequence reads: CASNRGSTDTQYF. The CDR3 nucleotides read TGTGCCAGCAATCGCGGGAGCACAGATACGCAGTATTTT.